This passage covers 26 T cell receptor beta chains from one sample sequenced in a study of CD8 T cells in Susac syndrome. RNA, at about 0.45 to 1 ug, was reverse transcribed with random hexamers. From the immunoSEQ multiplex PCR reads, TCRdb called clonotypes with MiXCR, one entry per CDR3 protein. Here the sample spans approximately 100,000 distinct CDR3 sequences, approximately 90% being singletons. Specimen: CD8+ T cells from PBMCs. The receptors shown here come from a human donor in good health.

This rearrangement joins TRBV29-1 to TRBJ1-2, with D maybe TRBD1 (6 bases). The V gene lost 3 bases and the J gene lost 2 bases, with 25 bases spanning the gap. Per germline, CDR1 SQVTM and CDR2 ANQGSEA. CDR3 size: 18 residues. CDR3 DNA sequence: TGCAGCGTTGACGATCGCTTGTACAGGGAAAATCGGAACTATGGCTACACCTTC. Protein product: CSVDDRLYRENRNYGYTF.

This chain links TRBV3-1 with TRBJ2-6; no reliable D call. Germline V gene sequence: CDR1 LGHDT, CDR2 YNNKEL (reference sequence). There are 14 residues in the CDR3. V lost 4 bases, J lost 2 bases, and 6 bases lay in between. The DNA of the CDR3 is TGTGCCAGCAGCCCCAACCCTGGGGCCAACGTCCTGACTTTC. It translates to CASSPNPGANVLTF.

The chain combines TRBV15 with TRBJ2-3; 10 nucleotides agree with TRBD2. This CDR3 region has 18 residues. The germline V gene has CDR1 LNHNV and CDR2 YYDKDF (reference sequence). Trimming took 5 bases from V and 3 from J; bases not matched to a gene: 14. CDR3 DNA: TGTGCCACCAGCCTGGAGGTCCTAGCGGGAGATTTAACAGATACGCAGTATTTT. It codes for CATSLEVLAGDLTDTQYF.

This chain links TRBV7-9 with TRBJ1-1; weak D call: TRBD1 (5 bases). Germline CDR1 reads SEHNR; CDR2 reads FQNEAQ (reference sequence). CDR3 size: 11 residues. V dropped 6 bases and J dropped 11 bases, with 13 bases sitting between them. The CDR3 region is CASRRDRRAFF. For the CDR3, the DNA is TGTGCCAGCAGGAGGGACCGACGGGCTTTCTTT.

The chain combines TRBV29-1 with TRBJ1-5; D may be TRBD1 (5 bases). Trimming pared 5 bases from V and 3 bases from J, leaving 11 bases between. Germline CDR1 is SQVTM and CDR2 is ANQGSEA. This CDR3 has 13 amino acids. In DNA form, the CDR3 reads TGCAGCGTTTCTGGGGGGGTCAATCAGCCCCAGCATTTT. It yields the protein CSVSGGVNQPQHF. The complete variable domain, with remaining parts taken from reference TRBV29-1 and TRBJ1-5, reads SAVISQKPSRDICQRGTSLTIQCQVDSQVTMMFWYRQQPGQSLTLIATANQGSEATYESGFVIDKFPISRPNLTFSTLTVSNMSPEDSSIYLCSVSGGVNQPQHFGDGTRLSIL.

The chain couples TRBV10-3 to TRBJ1-1, with D tentatively TRBD1 (5 bases). Germline V lookup: CDR1 ENHRY, CDR2 SYGVKD. Trimming stripped 7 bases from V and 4 bases from J, with 7 bases between. The CDR3 extends over 11 amino acids. The chain's CDR3 is CAINGGTEAFF. The CDR3 DNA reads TGTGCCATCAACGGGGGCACTGAAGCTTTCTTT.

This rearrangement joins TRBV7-8 to TRBJ2-1; D is undetermined. V lost 8 bases and J lost 4, with 21 bases in between. Germline lookup yields CDR1 SGHVS and CDR2 FQNEAQ. The CDR3 is 16 residues long. CDR3 loop: CASVSGRAPLYNEQFF. The CDR3 DNA is TGTGCCAGCGTTTCGGGTCGGGCCCCTTTGTACAATGAGCAGTTCTTC.

The chain carries TRBV28 and TRBJ2-2, with D perhaps matching TRBD1 or TRBD2 (6 bases each). The V end lost 2 bases, the J end lost 4 bases, and 17 bases lay between the germline ends. Germline V gene sequence: CDR1 MDHEN, CDR2 SYDVKM. The CDR3 covers 17 residues. Written as DNA, the CDR3 is TGTGCCAGCAGTTTACCGGTACAAGGGGGGACCACCGGGGAGCTGTTTTTT. Amino acids: CASSLPVQGGTTGELFF.

This chain joins TRBV19 and TRBJ1-1; 7 bases agree with TRBD1. V shed 10 bases and J 3 bases; nucleotides not matched to a gene: 26. There are 19 residues in the CDR3. Germline lookup yields CDR1 LNHDA and CDR2 SQIVND (reference sequence). The CDR3 region is CATRDSSGRVVGGDTEAFF. The CDR3 DNA sequence: TGTGCCACCCGAGATTCCTCGGGACGGGTAGTAGGGGGCGACACTGAAGCTTTCTTT.

V is TRBV29-1 and J is TRBJ2-1; 9 bases fit TRBD2. V was clipped by 1 base and J by 2 bases; unmatched bases: 18. CDR1 and CDR2 from the germline V gene are SQVTM and ANQGSEA. There are 20 residues in the CDR3. The CDR3 loop is CSVEGAWGGRADVPYNEQFF. The CDR3 nucleotides are TGCAGCGTTGAAGGCGCTTGGGGCGGGAGGGCCGACGTCCCCTACAATGAGCAGTTCTTC.

The V call is TRBV29-1, the J call TRBJ2-6; 7 bases match TRBD1. This CDR3 is built from 14 residues. Germline CDR1 is SQVTM and CDR2 is ANQGSEA. Trimming at V came to 6 bases and at J to 2 bases, leaving 4 bases not matched to a gene. The CDR3, as DNA: TGCAGCGTAGAGACAGGGCCTGGGGCCAACGTCCTGACTTTC. Amino acid sequence: CSVETGPGANVLTF.

This clonotype was seen just once. The chain combines TRBV2 with TRBJ1-1; D is unclear. Germline loops: CDR1 SNHLY, CDR2 FYNNEI. V dropped 9 bases and J dropped 1 base, with 9 bases sitting between them. CDR3 length: 12 amino acids. CDR3 sequence: CASLLGNTEAFF. The CDR3 nucleotides are TGTGCCAGTCTCCTCGGGAACACTGAAGCTTTCTTT.

The chain joins TRBV2 to TRBJ1-4, with 9 bases aligning to TRBD1. The V gene's germline CDR1 is SNHLY and CDR2 FYNNEI. There are 13 residues in the CDR3. The V segment lost 6 bases and the J segment 6 bases; nucleotides outside the gene matches: 2. In nucleotides, the CDR3 is TGTGCCAGCAGGGGACAGGGCGATGAAAAACTGTTTTTT. Protein: CASRGQGDEKLFF.

V and J are TRBV7-9 and TRBJ1-5; D possibly corresponds to TRBD1 (5 bases). Trimming pared 1 base from V and 7 bases from J, leaving 8 bases between. CDR3 length: 13 residues. In germline, CDR1 is SEHNR, CDR2 FQNEAQ (reference sequence). The CDR3 nucleotides are TGTGCCAGCAGCTTAGGGGGACTCCAGCCCCAGCATTTT. Residues: CASSLGGLQPQHF.

J is TRBJ1-1 and V is TRBV30; possibly TRBD1 for D (6 bases). Germline V lookup: CDR1 GTSNPN, CDR2 SVGIG (reference sequence). The germline V and J ends were trimmed by 1 base and 5 bases, with 11 bases remaining between them. There are 13 residues in the CDR3. The CDR3 nucleotides read TGTGCCTGGAGTGAAACAGGGAGGACTGAAGCTTTCTTT. Translating gives CAWSETGRTEAFF.

The chain links TRBV5-1 to TRBJ1-2, with TRBD1 as a possible D gene (6 bases). V lost 4 bases and J lost 2, with 12 bases in between. CDR3 length: 14 residues. Germline loops: CDR1 SGHRS, CDR2 YFSETQ. The DNA of the CDR3 is TGCGCCAGCAGCCCGGGACACACAAACTATGGCTACACCTTC. Translation gives CASSPGHTNYGYTF. Filled out from reference TRBV5-1 and TRBJ1-2, the complete variable domain reads KAGVTQTPRYLIKTRGQQVTLSCSPISGHRSVSWYQQTPGQGLQFLFEYFSETQRNKGNFPGRFSGRQFSNSRSEMNVSTLELGDSALYLCASSPGHTNYGYTFGSGTRLTVV.

The chain recombines TRBV20-1 with TRBJ2-5; unclear D gene. CDR1 and CDR2 from the germline V gene are DFQATT and SNEGSKA (reference sequence). V lost 6 bases and J lost 0, with 14 bases in between. The CDR3 contains 14 residues. This CDR3 is CSALPVRYQETQYF. For the CDR3, the DNA is TGCAGTGCACTTCCCGTGCGGTACCAAGAGACCCAGTACTTC.

The gene calls are TRBV2 and TRBJ2-1; 9 nucleotides match TRBD1. The V gene end was trimmed by 9 bases and the J gene end by 1 base; junction bases not matched to a gene: 7. This CDR3 comprises 15 residues. Germline CDR1 SNHLY, CDR2 FYNNEI. In DNA form, the CDR3 reads TGTGCCAGTACACTTGGGACAGGGTCCTACAATGAGCAGTTCTTC. This sequence encodes CASTLGTGSYNEQFF.

The rearrangement links TRBV12-3 or TRBV12-4 to TRBJ2-1, with D tentatively TRBD2 (5 bases). V was pared by 7 bases and J by 2 bases, with 15 bases between. The CDR3 contains 15 residues. The CDR3, as DNA: TGTGCCAGCACCCAGTCCCGGGGAACCTACAATGAGCAGTTCTTC. Amino acids: CASTQSRGTYNEQFF.

The genes are TRBV29-1 and TRBJ1-5; no reliable D call. CDR3 length equals 13 residues. CDR1 SQVTM and CDR2 ANQGSEA come from the germline V gene. V lost 4 bases to trimming and J lost 6 bases, with 13 bases between them. CDR3 nucleotide sequence: TGCAGCGTTGCCGCAGGCGCGGCTCAGCCCCAGCATTTT. The encoded protein is CSVAAGAAQPQHF. Looking up the rest from reference TRBV29-1 and TRBJ1-5 gives the full variable domain: SAVISQKPSRDICQRGTSLTIQCQVDSQVTMMFWYRQQPGQSLTLIATANQGSEATYESGFVIDKFPISRPNLTFSTLTVSNMSPEDSSIYLCSVAAGAAQPQHFGDGTRLSIL.

This chain links TRBV5-1 with TRBJ2-1, with 10 bases fitting TRBD2. V trimming: 3 bases; J trimming: 8 bases; junction bases outside the gene matches: 8. From germline, CDR1 is SGHRS and CDR2 YFSETQ. The CDR3 covers 15 residues. The CDR3 loop reads CASSSIAGGGDEQFF. The DNA for the CDR3 is TGCGCCAGCAGCTCCATAGCGGGGGGAGGAGATGAGCAGTTCTTC.

V is TRBV6-5 and J is TRBJ2-7; D gene uncertain. Germline-derived CDR1 and CDR2 are MNHEY and SVGAGI. The CDR3 extends over 12 amino acids. Trimming stripped 6 bases from V and 4 bases from J, with 10 bases between. CDR3 region: CASRQAGYEQYF. Here the CDR3 DNA reads TGTGCCAGCAGACAAGCAGGATACGAGCAGTACTTC.

This clonotype was counted a single time. The gene calls are TRBV7-3 and TRBJ2-2; D is uncertain. Trimming shortened V by 2 bases and J by 2 bases, and 9 bases separated the two germline ends. Germline loops: CDR1 SGHTA, CDR2 FQGTGA. The CDR3 is 15 amino acids. The CDR3 DNA follows: TGTGCCAGCAGCTTATCACGGAGTAACACCGGGGAGCTGTTTTTT. It yields the protein CASSLSRSNTGELFF.

The chain employs TRBV28 and TRBJ1-1, with TRBD1 as a possible D gene (6 bases). Trimming removed 6 bases at V and 5 bases at J, with 19 bases between. Per germline, CDR1 MDHEN and CDR2 SYDVKM. This CDR3 has 15 amino acids. The DNA for the CDR3 is TGTGCCAGCAGACGCCGGACACGAAGGGGGACTGAAGCTTTCTTT. Translating it yields CASRRRTRRGTEAFF.

This chain links TRBV29-1 with TRBJ1-5; D is uncertain. Germline loops: CDR1 SQVTM, CDR2 ANQGSEA. The CDR3 is 13 amino acids. V shed 3 bases and J shed 0 bases, with 6 bases lying between them. The CDR3 loop reads CSVEENSNQPQHF. CDR3 nucleotides: TGCAGCGTTGAGGAGAATAGCAATCAGCCCCAGCATTTT.

V and J are TRBV15 and TRBJ1-2; possible D gene TRBD1, 5 bases. CDR1 is LNHNV and CDR2 is YYDKDF in the germline V gene (reference sequence). The CDR3 runs 14 residues. V was shortened by 0 bases and J by 7 bases, with 12 bases between the two germline ends. The CDR3 protein is CATSRDGGIGGYTF. For the CDR3, the DNA is TGTGCCACCAGCAGAGATGGGGGAATTGGTGGCTACACCTTC.